This record concerns one TCR beta chain sequence. Its antigen is undetermined. The PCR contained 60 Vbeta and 13 Jbeta primers. Assay used: immunoSEQ multiplex PCR; TCRdb lists only in-frame clones, some missing. The profile covers about 110,000 clones, with around 62% appearing a single time and less than 4.5% taken by the ten largest. The record originates from a study of cytomegalovirus exposure and HLA in healthy donors. Overall study results and limits: Of the V segments, some could not be distinguished, including TRBV6-2 and TRBV6-3, and were excluded.

Looked up from germline, CDR1 is KGHSH and CDR2 is LQKENI. The CDR3 runs to 13 residues. V shed 3 bases and J shed 5 bases, with 8 bases lying between them. Sequencing was carried out using PBMCs. The receptor was derived from a man between 25 and 39 years old in good health and CMV-seropositive. This sequence joins TRBV18 and TRBJ2-1, with D perhaps TRBD2 (6 bases). The CDR3 reads CASSPGGDNEQFF. For the CDR3, the DNA is TGTGCCAGCTCACCGGGGGGAGACAATGAGCAGTTCTTC.